This TCR beta chain came from a study of cytomegalovirus exposure and HLA in healthy donors (TCRdb year 2017). The study in broad terms: In an earlier analysis of about 560 of the donors, roughly 300 Gb of sequence data and 100 million or so unique TCR beta sequences from roughly 200 million T cells were reported. An early release covering 550 to 700 HLA-typed donors comprised roughly 300 gigabases of sequencing data and around 80 million unique TCR sequences. Of the 350 to 400 genotyped donors, roughly 80% fell in the genetic ancestry cluster associated with self-reported Caucasian donors. The study aimed to test whether signatures of past pathogen exposure could be identified by cataloging public T cell receptors. The T cell repertoires of under 750 subjects were profiled by immunosequencing and related to cytomegalovirus serostatus. In addition to the first cohort of 500 to 850 subjects, a separate validation cohort of approximately 110 different subjects was used. The study combined high-throughput TCR immunosequencing, statistical association of individual TCRs with disease status, and machine learning to predict cytomegalovirus infection status. A later analysis re-examined previously published TCR beta repertoires from hundreds of donors and added high-resolution HLA genotyping to investigate patterns of TCR occurrence. Rather than drawing on any new phenotypic data, the later analysis identified candidate immune exposures from TCR beta sequences and the way those sequences occurred across donors. An earlier analysis of around 580 of the donors used high-throughput TCR beta sequencing to judge whether each TCR beta V gene segment behaved as functional or pseudogenic. Alongside the repertoire data, information on donor age, sex, ethnicity and CMV serostatus was compiled. In a later genetic analysis, genome-wide SNP genotypes for about 60% of the 666 donors were used, and that subset was treated as a discovery cohort. Every discovery cohort repertoire had been produced on one sequencing platform. HLA typing covered class I and class II loci at four-digit resolution. Typing coverage varied by locus: roughly 629-630 donors for A, B, C, DRB1 and DQB1; approximately 500 for DQA1; about 600 for DPA1; around 490 for DPB1. A handful of DR-DQ haplotypes were handled as single units for association and clustering because linkage in the cohort was strong. On average, roughly 200,000 unique TCR beta nucleotide sequences were sequenced per donor among a few hundred genotyped donors of the cohort, with roughly 20% of those sequences being non-productive.

Library preparation employed the immunoSEQ multiplex PCR assay. A mixture of 60 forward primers for TCR Vbeta segments and 13 reverse primers for TCR Jbeta segments was used in the multiplex PCR. The CDR3 region of rearranged TCR beta genes was amplified from genomic DNA by a multiplex PCR assay. Amplified TCR beta libraries were sequenced as 87-base-pair reads on the Illumina HiSeq System. The paper's processing steps were these. Across the 670 or so repertoires, a later analysis counted 80 million or so unique TCR beta chains, around 11 million of which were shared by at least two donors. Raw reads were error-corrected and collapsed into unique sequences by a nearest-neighbor algorithm in which closely related sequences were merged to remove PCR and sequencing errors. Alignment of CDR3 sequences to IMGT reference sequences was used to assign V, D and J gene segments. Each retained sequence needed at least a six-nucleotide match to both a V gene segment and a J gene segment. A rearrangement was called productive if the CDR3 had no stop codons and remained in frame with V and J, and every other rearrangement was called non-productive. Following IMGT convention, CDR3 was defined as the stretch from the second conserved V-encoded cysteine up to the conserved J-encoded phenylalanine. The earlier analysis of about 500 of the donors excluded sequences that lacked an unambiguous match to a single V gene segment. An earlier analysis of roughly 590 of the donors called V segments functional above 56.7% productive rearrangements and segregating when the between-donor standard deviation exceeded 5%. A statistical classification framework was developed to diagnose cytomegalovirus status using the catalog of TCR beta chain sequences. A later analysis assigned V and J genes by comparing TCR nucleotide sequences with IMGT/GENE-DB human TR gene sequences. In a later analysis, CDR3 sequences and most-parsimonious VDJ recombination scenarios were assigned using the TCRdist pipeline. A later analysis defined each TCR beta chain by its CDR3 amino acid sequence plus V-gene family, and excluded reads lacking a unique V-gene family. To address suspected cross-contamination and a sequencing artifact, a later analysis removed roughly 580 highly shared, low-generation-probability nucleotide sequences. In a later analysis, a clonal expansion index for each public chain was calculated from normalized within-repertoire ranks of inferred template counts. Generation probabilities in a later analysis came from a VDJ recombination model fitted to out-of-frame rearrangements, and those results were checked against IGoR. In a later analysis, hypergeometric tests were used to score TCR-TCR, TCR-HLA and TCR-CMV co-occurrence, with a repertoire-size bias correction applied to TCR pairs. False discovery rates were estimated in a later analysis by permuting HLA or CMV assignments 20 times. In a later analysis, co-occurring TCRs were grouped with DBSCAN, and TCRdist sequence similarity was added when clustering was performed within HLA-allele-positive subsets. For co-occurrence clustering, repertoires with fewer than 30,000 or more than 120,000 public chains were excluded, along with four to six repertoires with anomalous nucleotide sharing. As stored in TCRdb, this immuneACCESS dataset retains in-frame rearrangements with V and J assigned. A fraction of the clones does not appear; measured against another copy, unresolved V genes explain less than half of the discrepancy, and the remainder lacks a known reason. The V and J calls and clone size are taken from that table; D and trimming were inferred from the DNA. For this sample, the table gives some 120,000 clones. In total, the top ten clones hold roughly 3.5% of the sample.

The CDR3 covers 12 residues, taking in both the cysteine and the phenylalanine. CDR3 DNA only is kept here, 36 bases in frame from base 1. Trimming costs V 4 bases and J 5 bases, and their ends lie 6 bases apart. CDR1 and CDR2 (SGHTA, FQGNSA) derive from the germline V gene. Points the paper makes about the study in general: Most CMV-associated TCR beta chains appeared to be HLA-restricted in a later analysis, and the HLA associations seemed to be driven largely by CMV exposure. In a later analysis, TCR association rates were found to vary across HLA loci, with the most associated TCRs seen for DRB1 alleles and the fewest for HLA-C alleles. Because counts were too low, about 15 rarely observed V segments, including chromosome 9 orphons, were left out of the earlier analysis of a few hundred of the donors. Because HLA typing was unavailable for some donors at each locus, only the typed subset was used in association tests. A later genetic analysis associated a missense DCLRE1C variant with V-gene and J-gene trimming of TCR beta chains, and an independent cohort replicated the association. In a later analysis, about 16,000 TCR beta sequences were associated with specific HLA alleles at a false discovery rate of 0.05. A cluster of highly shared sequence variants was judged likely to be a technical artifact of the sequencing pipeline. In this cohort, only TCR beta chains were sequenced, and detectable features were limited by the absence of alpha or paired-chain data. In the study, roughly 160 TCR beta chains were listed as associated with cytomegalovirus. A later analysis reported that several top co-occurrence clusters appeared linked to parvovirus B19, influenza, CMV and Epstein-Barr virus. Strong co-occurrence of HLA alleles, especially DR and DQ, made assigning TCR associations to individual alleles difficult. Correlated functional status among segregating V segments might be attributable to linkage disequilibrium, but an unknown experimental factor could not be ruled out. Most TCR sequences were observed very rarely across donors, whereas some public TCRs were present in many individuals. A further reported finding was that TCR beta sequences accurately predicted the HLA-A and HLA-B alleles for most subjects in the first cohort. Roughly uniform sequencing depth across donors was assumed in presence/absence analyses, although this assumption may not hold. CMV serostatus was the only immune exposure information available for the cohort. In a later analysis, HLA-associated TCR beta chains showed more clonal expansion and lower generation probabilities than non-associated chains that were equally common. Compared with the roughly 670-donor mean, donors in an Asian-associated ancestry cluster had fewer N-insertions in productive TCRs, according to a later genetic analysis. The authors suggested that the approach could potentially be generalized to other disease states and immunological phenotypes. Some IMGT-functional V segments, including TRBV6-2 and TRBV6-3, could not be told apart with the 87-base-pair reads, so those segments were excluded. A few of the identified cytomegalovirus-associated TCR beta chains were confirmed in vitro to be specific for cytomegalovirus antigens. The classifier was reported to diagnose cytomegalovirus status with high specificity and sensitivity in both the original and validation cohorts. Broadly in line with IMGT annotations, most TCR beta V segments showed up in productive rearrangements about 87% or about 30% of the time in an earlier analysis of 587 of the donors.

The cohort consisted of approximately 670 healthy bone marrow donors. At the time of sampling, all cohort members were nominally healthy, though unrecorded immune exposures were likely present. The donor tested CMV seronegative and was one of the 352 seronegative cohort members. A peripheral blood sample was collected from each donor, and TCR beta sequencing was performed on peripheral blood mononuclear cells. The Qiagen DNeasy Blood Extraction Kit was used to extract genomic DNA from the blood cell samples. Notes on this clone: No antigen is known for it.

Sequencing input: PBMCs. This TCR was recovered from a young man in good health and CMV-seronegative. The chain is made from TRBV7-2 and TRBJ1-5; the D segment cannot be called with confidence. The sequenced DNA is TGTGCCAGCAGCTCCTCTTATCAGCCCCAGCATTTT. The translation is CASSSSYQPQHF.